What follows is one T cell receptor beta chain and its context. V shed 4 bases and J 3 bases; nucleotides not matched to a gene: 7. CDR1 is SGDLS, CDR2 YYNGEE, per germline. CDR3 length equals 16 residues. This record belongs to a study of blood T cell repertoires in COVID-19. Libraries were prepared by immunoSEQ multiplex PCR; TCRdb keeps only in-frame clonotypes and omits some of them. The sample has 200,000 to 300,000 clones, 80% to 85% seen once; the top ten hold 9.5% to 15%. The sequencing input was peripheral blood. The genes are TRBV9 and TRBJ2-1; 10 nucleotides agree with TRBD1. This TCR was sampled from a woman aged 55-69 years with active or convalescent COVID-19. CDR3 nucleotides: TGTGCCAGCAGCCCCCGGGGGGACAGGGGCTACAATGAGCAGTTCTTC. It yields the protein CASSPRGDRGYNEQFF.